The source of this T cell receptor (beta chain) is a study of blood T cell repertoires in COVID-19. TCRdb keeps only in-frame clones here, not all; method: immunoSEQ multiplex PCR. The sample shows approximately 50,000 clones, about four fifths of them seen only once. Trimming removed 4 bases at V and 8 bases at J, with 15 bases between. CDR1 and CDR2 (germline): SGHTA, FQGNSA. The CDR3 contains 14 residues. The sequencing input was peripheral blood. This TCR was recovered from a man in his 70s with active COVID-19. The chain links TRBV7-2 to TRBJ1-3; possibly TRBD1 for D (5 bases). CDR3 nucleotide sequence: TGTGCCAGCAGCTCTCCGGGGGTACGAGACACCATATATTTT. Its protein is CASSSPGVRDTIYF.